This T cell receptor (beta chain) was sequenced during a study of blood T cell repertoires in COVID-19 (dated by TCRdb to the early 2020s). Study-wide context: Samples from collaborators originated in the United States, Italy and Spain and spanned both the acute and convalescent phases of COVID-19. Where available, HLA class I and class II types were obtained from metadata supplied by the sample provider rather than from assay-based typing. The dataset comprised deeply sampled blood TCRbeta repertoires from subjects exposed to, actively infected with, or recovered from COVID-19. The samples were drawn from the first 160 participants of the ongoing ImmuneRACE study and from 1,254 subjects provided by 6 global collaborators. A freely available public database, intended as a resource for researchers studying the immune response to SARS-CoV-2, is where the repertoires were released. Sample metadata almost always included a de-identified subject ID, COVID-19 status, age in years and sex. The prospective study material was composed of cDNA or gDNA derived from T cells, B-cell-depleted T cells, or PBMCs. The research as a whole found: Clinical and demographic metadata were provided uncurated, with the amount varying by source and participant.

TCRbeta CDR3 regions were amplified from genomic DNA using the immunoSEQ Assay, a bias-controlled multiplex PCR. On the authors' methods: The number of nucleated cells in each sample was estimated from the amplification of reference gene primers within the assay. To quantify the absolute abundance of each unique TCRbeta CDR3 rearrangement, sequence reads were collapsed and filtered. Productive Simpson clonality was computed per sample as the square root of Simpson's diversity index over productive rearrangements. The immuneACCESS repertoire file appears here via TCRdb, limited to in-frame rearrangements. These files lack a portion of the clones; in checked studies, under half of the deficit traces to unresolved V genes, and the cause of the others is not known. V and J calls and clone size come straight from that table; D and trimming were deduced from the DNA. The table for this sample lists 23,000 or so clones; roughly 83% of them were counted only once. The top ten constitute about 25% of the sample.

Collaborating institutions collected whole blood in K2EDTA tubes following their own protocols. For TCRbeta analysis, collaborators shipped samples as frozen whole blood, isolated PBMCs, or DNA extracted from either of those sample types. This clone occurred once. What antigen it recognizes has not been identified. Within one base of it there is no much larger clone, and no base qualities were kept. The CDR3 runs 15 residues from the cysteine to the phenylalanine. The read is trimmed to its CDR3 DNA, 45 bases read in frame from base 1. Trimming takes 2 bases from V and 3 bases from J, and the germline ends sit 10 bases apart. CDR1 is given as LNHDA and CDR2 as SQIVND, both from the germline V gene (reference sequence).

The receptor was derived from a human donor with active COVID-19. The donor label of this sample is uncertain. The specimen sequenced was peripheral blood. The chain is made from TRBV19 and TRBJ2-2, and perhaps TRBD1 as D gene, on 5 matching bases. At the DNA level, the sequence is TGTGCCAGTAGTATAAAGGGGTCGTACACCGGGGAGCTGTTTTTT. Its coded protein is CASSIKGSYTGELFF.